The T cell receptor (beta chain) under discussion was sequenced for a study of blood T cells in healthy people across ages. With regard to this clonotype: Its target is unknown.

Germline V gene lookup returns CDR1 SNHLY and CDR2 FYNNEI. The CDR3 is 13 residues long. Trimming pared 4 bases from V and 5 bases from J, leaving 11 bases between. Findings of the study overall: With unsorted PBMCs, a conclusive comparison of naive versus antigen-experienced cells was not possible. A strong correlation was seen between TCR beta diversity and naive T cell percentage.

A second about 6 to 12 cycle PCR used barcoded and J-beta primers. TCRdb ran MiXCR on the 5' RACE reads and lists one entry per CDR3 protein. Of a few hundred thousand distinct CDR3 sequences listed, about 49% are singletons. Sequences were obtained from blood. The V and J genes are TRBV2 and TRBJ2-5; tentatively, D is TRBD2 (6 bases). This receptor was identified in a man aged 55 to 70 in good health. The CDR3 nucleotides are TGTGCCAGCAGTGGAGCGGGCGGGGAGACCCAGTACTTC. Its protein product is CASSGAGGETQYF.